The source of this TCR beta chain is a study of CD8 T cells in Susac syndrome. Study-level background: At blood draw, Susac syndrome patients were therapy-naive, on corticosteroids, or on intravenous immunoglobulin alone.

This CDR3 region has 14 residues. Trimming took 4 bases from V and 5 from J; bases not matched to a gene: 7. CDR1 GTSNPN and CDR2 SVGIG come from the germline V gene (reference sequence). Reverse transcription used about 0.45 to 1 ug RNA and random hexamers. With immunoSEQ multiplex PCR, TCR beta CDR3 was amplified across 54 Vbeta and 13 Jbeta. TCRdb re-called the immunoSEQ multiplex PCR reads with MiXCR, one entry per CDR3 protein. This table has 150,000 or so distinct CDR3 sequences, 85% to 95% appearing once. CD8+ and CD4+ T cells from blood underwent TCR beta sequencing. Both CD4+ and CD8+ T cells were negatively isolated, and TEMRA cells underwent FACS enrichment.

The sequencing input was CD4+ T cells from PBMCs. This clonotype was sampled from a human donor with Susac syndrome. The chain is built from TRBV30 and TRBJ1-2; TRBD1 matches 10 bases. The CDR3 spells CAWKTGTGDYGYTF. Here the CDR3 DNA reads TGTGCCTGGAAAACCGGGACAGGGGATTATGGCTACACCTTC.